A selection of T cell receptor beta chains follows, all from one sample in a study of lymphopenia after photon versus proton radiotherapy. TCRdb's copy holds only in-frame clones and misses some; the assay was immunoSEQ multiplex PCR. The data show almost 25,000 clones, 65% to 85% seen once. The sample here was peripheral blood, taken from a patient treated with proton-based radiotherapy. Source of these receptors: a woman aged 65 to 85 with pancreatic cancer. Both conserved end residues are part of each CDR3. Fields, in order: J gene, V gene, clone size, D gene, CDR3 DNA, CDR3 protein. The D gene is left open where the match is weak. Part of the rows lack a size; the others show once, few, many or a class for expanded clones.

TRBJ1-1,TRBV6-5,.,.,TGTGCCAGCAGTTACTCGTCTGCTCTGGGTACTGAAGCTTTCTTT,CASSYSSALGTEAFF
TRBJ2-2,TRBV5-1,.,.,TGCGCCAGCAGCTTGGTTATGTCAGGGTCAAACGGGGAGCTGTTTTTT,CASSLVMSGSNGELFF
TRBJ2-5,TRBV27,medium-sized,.,TGTGCCAGCTGGGGAGAGACCCAGTACTTC,CASWGETQYF
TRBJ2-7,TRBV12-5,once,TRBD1,TGTGCTAGTGGTTTGTTAGGACAGGGTCAATACGAGCAGTACTTC,CASGLLGQGQYEQYF
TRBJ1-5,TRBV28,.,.,TGTGCCAGCAGTAGACCGGGGGGCAATCAGCCCCAGCATTTT,CASSRPGGNQPQHF
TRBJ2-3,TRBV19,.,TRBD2,TGTGCCAGTAGTATAGACGGGCCTAGCGGGAGGGCCTCGTCGGATACGCAGTATTTT,CASSIDGPSGRASSDTQYF
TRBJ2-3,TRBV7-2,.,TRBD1,TGTGCCAGCATCAGGACAGGGGGCACAGATACGCAGTATTTT,CASIRTGGTDTQYF
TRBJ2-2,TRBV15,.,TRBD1,TGTGCCACCAGCAGCAGGGGGCCGGGCACCGGGGAGCTGTTTTTT,CATSSRGPGTGELFF
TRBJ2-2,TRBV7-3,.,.,TGTGCCAGCAGCCGTGGAGGGGGTTTTAGCACCGGGGAGCTGTTTTTT,CASSRGGGFSTGELFF
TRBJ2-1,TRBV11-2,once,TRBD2,TGTGCCAGCAGCCCCCAACGGCCTAGCGGGAGCCACAATGAGCAGTTCTTC,CASSPQRPSGSHNEQFF
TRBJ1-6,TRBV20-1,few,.,TGCAGTGCTCTGGCCCTCCACTTT,CSALALHF
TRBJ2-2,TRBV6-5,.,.,TGTGCCAGCAGTCCCTCCGAGGGAAACACCGGGGAGCTGTTTTTT,CASSPSEGNTGELFF
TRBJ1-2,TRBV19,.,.,TGTGCCAGTAGTCCAGGACCGACTAACTATGGCTACACCTTC,CASSPGPTNYGYTF
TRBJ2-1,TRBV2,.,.,TGTGCCAGCAGAGGGGACTCGCGAGAAAGTGAGCAGTTCTTC,CASRGDSRESEQFF
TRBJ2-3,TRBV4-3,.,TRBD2,TGCGCCAGCAGCCAAGGAGCGGGAGCCTACACAGATACGCAGTATTTT,CASSQGAGAYTDTQYF
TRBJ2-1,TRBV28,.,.,TGTGCCAGCAGTTTAAGTTGGCGTGAGCAGTTCTTC,CASSLSWREQFF
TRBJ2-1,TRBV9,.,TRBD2,TGTGCCAGCAGCGCCGGGACTAGCTCCTACAATGAGCAGTTCTTC,CASSAGTSSYNEQFF
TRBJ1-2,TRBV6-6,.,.,TGTGCCAGCAGTTACCCGCAGGGGCAGCACTATGGCTACACCTTC,CASSYPQGQHYGYTF
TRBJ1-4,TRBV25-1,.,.,TGTGCCAGCAGTGCACAGAGCCTTGAAAAACTGTTTTTT,CASSAQSLEKLFF
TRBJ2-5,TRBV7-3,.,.,TGTGCCAGCAGCAGCAGGGTCTTCGTCACGTTTGAGACCCAGTACTTC,CASSSRVFVTFETQYF
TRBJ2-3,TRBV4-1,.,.,TGCGCCAGCAGCCAATCATTGGTCGTCACAGATACGCAGTATTTT,CASSQSLVVTDTQYF
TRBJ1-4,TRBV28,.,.,TGTGCCAGCAGTTTACCGGGGGGAGAAAAACTGTTTTTT,CASSLPGGEKLFF
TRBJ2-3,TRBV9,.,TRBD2,TGTGCCAGCAGCGTTGCGGGAGGGCTCGGAGATACGCAGTATTTT,CASSVAGGLGDTQYF
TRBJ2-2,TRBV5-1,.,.,TGCGCCAGCAGCTTGGCCGCCAGGGGGAACACCGGGGAGCTGTTTTTT,CASSLAARGNTGELFF
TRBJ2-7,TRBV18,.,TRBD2,TGTGCCAGCTCACCGGGTAGCGGGGCCTTCTCCTACGAGCAGTACTTC,CASSPGSGAFSYEQYF
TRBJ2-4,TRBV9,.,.,TGTGCCAGCAGCGTAGCTTCGGGAGAAAACATTCAGTACTTC,CASSVASGENIQYF